The rows below give T cell receptor beta chains drawn from one sample of a study of cytomegalovirus exposure and HLA in healthy donors. The repertoire was sequenced with immunoSEQ multiplex PCR; TCRdb's copy has only in-frame clones and lacks some. The table lists around 170,000 clones, roughly four fifths of them singletons. Sequencing was carried out using PBMCs. The receptors here all came from a man between 40 and 49 years old in good health and CMV-seronegative. Each CDR3 is given with its conserved first and last residue. Fields, in order: clone size, D gene, J gene, V gene, CDR3 DNA, CDR3 protein. D genes are given only for firm matches. Expanded clones are given a class, and other clones once, few, many or no size at all.

NA,TRBD1,TRBJ1-1,TRBV27,TGTGCCAGCAGTTTATCCCAGGGGGGTGAAGCTTTCTTT,CASSLSQGGEAFF
NA,NA,TRBJ2-2,TRBV9,TGTGCCAGCAGCGCGGGCAGGGGTTACACCGGGGAGCTGTTTTTT,CASSAGRGYTGELFF
NA,NA,TRBJ2-1,TRBV5-6,TGTGCCAGCATTCCCGGCGGCAACTACAATGAGCAGTTCTTC,CASIPGGNYNEQFF
NA,TRBD1,TRBJ2-6,TRBV7-2,TGTGCCAGCAGCGCCCGGGACAGGGGGGCCAACGTCCTGACTTTC,CASSARDRGANVLTF
few,TRBD1,TRBJ1-1,TRBV2,TGTGCCAGCAGTACTCTTACAGGGGGCTTTGGAGCTTTCTTT,CASSTLTGGFGAFF
NA,TRBD1,TRBJ2-1,TRBV27,TGTGCCAGCAGTTTGGACAGGGGTGCTAATGAGCAGTTCTTC,CASSLDRGANEQFF
NA,NA,TRBJ1-2,TRBV5-4,TGTGCCAGCAGCTCACCGGTGGCGGGAGTTAACTATGGCTACACCTTC,CASSSPVAGVNYGYTF
NA,TRBD2,TRBJ2-1,TRBV9,TGTGCCAGCAGCGTAGCTGAGGGCGGGAGGGTCCACAATGAGCAGTTCTTC,CASSVAEGGRVHNEQFF
NA,TRBD2,TRBJ2-2,TRBV9,TGTGCCAGCAGCGGAGCGGGAGCGAACACCGGGGAGCTGTTTTTT,CASSGAGANTGELFF
few,TRBD1,TRBJ1-2,TRBV28,TGTGCCAGCAGTTTTCGGACAGGGAGGGATGGCTACACCTTC,CASSFRTGRDGYTF
NA,NA,TRBJ2-7,TRBV28,TGTGCCAGCAGCCCTGCAGGATATCCCTACGAGCAGTACTTC,CASSPAGYPYEQYF
NA,NA,TRBJ1-5,TRBV6-6,TGTGCCAGCAGTTCCTCTTGGACAGTGACACAGCCCCAGCATTTT,CASSSSWTVTQPQHF
NA,TRBD2,TRBJ2-1,TRBV7-9,TGTGCCAGCAGCTTAGCTATTCGCGGGAGTAAAAATGAGCAGTTCTTC,CASSLAIRGSKNEQFF
NA,NA,TRBJ2-3,TRBV27,TGTGCCAGCAGTTTTATAAGGACATACCTTAGCACAGATACGCAGTATTTT,CASSFIRTYLSTDTQYF
NA,NA,TRBJ2-1,TRBV5-4,TGTGCCAGCAGCTTGGACTTAACCTACAATGAGCAGTTCTTC,CASSLDLTYNEQFF
few,NA,TRBJ1-1,TRBV2,TGTGCCAGCAGCGCCGGGCAGGGAGGGCTGAACACTGAAGCTTTCTTT,CASSAGQGGLNTEAFF
NA,NA,TRBJ1-2,TRBV18,TGTGCCAGCTCACCAGTGAGGGGGTATGGCTACACCTTC,CASSPVRGYGYTF
NA,NA,TRBJ2-6,TRBV6-1,TGTGCCAGCAGTGACAGGGGTCAGGTCTCTGGGGCCAACGTCCTGACTTTC,CASSDRGQVSGANVLTF
NA,NA,TRBJ2-5,TRBV6-1,TGTGCCAGCAGTGTATCCTCGGAGACCCAGTACTTC,CASSVSSETQYF
NA,NA,TRBJ2-5,TRBV30,TGTGCCTGGAGCGGCGCCGCTTCAACTAAAGAGACCCAGTACTTC,CAWSGAASTKETQYF
NA,NA,TRBJ2-1,TRBV9,TGTGCCAGCAGCGTAGAAGTTAGCCGGGAGCAGTTCTTC,CASSVEVSREQFF
few,NA,TRBJ1-2,TRBV6-6,TGTGCCAGCAGCCTAGACAGCTATGGCTACACCTTC,CASSLDSYGYTF
few,TRBD1,TRBJ2-7,TRBV5-6,TGTGCCAGCAGCTTGTCCAGGGGGACCTACGAGCAGTACTTC,CASSLSRGTYEQYF
NA,NA,TRBJ1-5,TRBV21-1,TGTGCCAGCAGCTATCCGGGACAAGGAGATCAGCCCCAGCATTTT,CASSYPGQGDQPQHF
NA,NA,TRBJ1-3,TRBV27,TGTGCCAGCAGTTTATCTCCAGGAAACACCATATATTTT,CASSLSPGNTIYF
NA,TRBD1,TRBJ1-2,TRBV10-3,TGTGCCATCAGCGATCCCCGTTTTCAGGGGGTAGGTGGCTACACCTTC,CAISDPRFQGVGGYTF
NA,NA,TRBJ2-1,TRBV5-4,TGTGCCAGCAGCTCTGGCGGGGATGAGCAGTTCTTC,CASSSGGDEQFF
NA,TRBD1,TRBJ2-4,TRBV7-2,TGTGCCAGCAGCCCACGGACAGGGGATAAAAACATTCAGTACTTC,CASSPRTGDKNIQYF
NA,NA,TRBJ2-1,TRBV10-2,TGCGCCAGCAGTGACCCGGGACTTCCCGGGCAGTTCTTC,CASSDPGLPGQFF
NA,NA,TRBJ2-3,TRBV12-5,TGTGCTAGTGGTTTAGGGGTTGGGGAAATCTATACGCAGTATTTT,CASGLGVGEIYTQYF
once,TRBD1,TRBJ1-2,TRBV9,TGTGCCAGCAGCTTAACGACAGGGGGCGAATTTGGCTACACCTTC,CASSLTTGGEFGYTF
NA,TRBD1,TRBJ1-2,TRBV15,TGTGCCACCAGCAGAGATAGTAGGGACAGGGGGCGCCAGGGCTACACCTTC,CATSRDSRDRGRQGYTF
NA,TRBD2,TRBJ2-7,TRBV7-3,TGTGCCAGCAGCTTAACAGCGGGAGCTCAATACGAGCAGTACTTC,CASSLTAGAQYEQYF
NA,TRBD2,TRBJ2-7,TRBV7-9,TGTGCCAGCAGCAACCGGGGAGGGCGGATCTACGAGCAGTACTTC,CASSNRGGRIYEQYF
NA,TRBD2,TRBJ2-5,TRBV9,TGTGCCAGCAGCGTAGGGGCTAGCGGGAGAAGGGAGACCCAGTACTTC,CASSVGASGRRETQYF
NA,NA,TRBJ2-4,TRBV29-1,TGCAGCGTTATTAGTGTGGAAAACATTCAGTACTTC,CSVISVENIQYF
few,TRBD2,TRBJ2-2,TRBV7-3,TGTGCCAGCAGCTCCATAGCGGGAGCCGGGGAGCTGTTTTTT,CASSSIAGAGELFF
NA,TRBD1,TRBJ2-5,TRBV5-8,TGTGCCAGCATCATTGGACAGGGGAAGAGGGAGACCCAGTACTTC,CASIIGQGKRETQYF
NA,TRBD1,TRBJ2-7,TRBV30,TGTGCCTGGAATTCAGGGACAGGGGTGTTCGAGCAGTACTTC,CAWNSGTGVFEQYF
once,NA,TRBJ2-7,TRBV7-8,TGTGCCAGCAGCATCAGGGCCGTCTACGAGCAGTACTTC,CASSIRAVYEQYF
NA,NA,TRBJ2-5,TRBV21-1,TGTGCCAGCAGCAAAGTATTAGAAGGGGGCGCGGTTAGCGGGAGAGGCCAAGAGACCCAGTACTTC,CASSKVLEGGAVSGRGQETQYF
NA,NA,TRBJ2-1,TRBV7-3,TGTGCCAGCAGCGACCCGGGATCCAGCAATGAGCAGTTCTTC,CASSDPGSSNEQFF
few,TRBD2,TRBJ2-3,TRBV27,TGTGCCAGCTGTTTTCTAGCGGGAACAGATACGCAGTATTTT,CASCFLAGTDTQYF
NA,TRBD1,TRBJ1-5,TRBV11-2,TGTGCCAGCAGCCCCACCCCGACAGGGGGCCAGCCCCAGCATTTT,CASSPTPTGGQPQHF
NA,NA,TRBJ2-2,TRBV2,TGTGCCAGCAGTGTTTTTTCTAGGGGGGAGCTGTTTTTT,CASSVFSRGELFF
NA,TRBD2,TRBJ2-7,TRBV6-1,TGTGCCAGCAGTGAAGAATGGGGAACTAGCGGCTACGAGCAGTACTTC,CASSEEWGTSGYEQYF
NA,NA,TRBJ1-1,TRBV6-1,TGTGCCAGCAGTACAGGACAGTTTTTAAACACTGAAGCTTTCTTT,CASSTGQFLNTEAFF
NA,TRBD1,TRBJ2-6,TRBV6-6,TGTGCCAGCAGCTGGGACAGGGTCTCTGGGGCCAACGTCCTGACTTTC,CASSWDRVSGANVLTF
NA,NA,TRBJ2-5,TRBV18,TGTGCCAGCTCGCCAAGCACCCAAGAGACCCAGTACTTC,CASSPSTQETQYF
few,NA,TRBJ2-1,TRBV9,TGTGCCAGCAGCGCAGACAATGAGCAGTTCTTC,CASSADNEQFF
NA,TRBD1,TRBJ2-5,TRBV19,TGTGCCAGTAGCTCTCGGACAGGTGTCCAAGAGACCCAGTACTTC,CASSSRTGVQETQYF
once,TRBD1,TRBJ1-1,TRBV29-1,TGCAGCGTTGAGAGGGACAGCACCTTGAACACTGAAGCTTTCTTT,CSVERDSTLNTEAFF
NA,NA,TRBJ1-2,TRBV6-1,TGTGCCAGCAGTGAAGGCCCGGACTACTATGGCTACACCTTC,CASSEGPDYYGYTF
NA,TRBD1,TRBJ1-2,TRBV5-1,TGCGCCAGCAGCTTGAACCCCGGGACAGTGAACTATGGCTACACCTTC,CASSLNPGTVNYGYTF
NA,NA,TRBJ1-2,TRBV7-9,TGTGCCAGCAGCATGGACAGCTATGGCTACACCTTC,CASSMDSYGYTF
few,NA,TRBJ2-2,TRBV28,TGTGCCAGCAGTGATCCATTGGGGGGAGCGCCCACCGGGGAGCTGTTTTTT,CASSDPLGGAPTGELFF
NA,TRBD1,TRBJ1-1,TRBV25-1,TGTGCCAGCAGTGAAATTGGGCTGGGGACAGGGCGGTCCGACGCTTTCTTT,CASSEIGLGTGRSDAFF
NA,NA,TRBJ2-2,TRBV5-1,TGCGCCAGCAGCTTGGCCGGGGTAACCGGGGAGCTGTTTTTT,CASSLAGVTGELFF